This TCR beta chain appears in the sequencing data of a study of blood T cell repertoires in COVID-19. Produced via immunoSEQ multiplex PCR; TCRdb's table is partial and in-frame only. The sample has under 250,000 clones, approximately 90% seen once. Germline lookup yields CDR1 MGHRA and CDR2 YSYEKL. The CDR3 runs to 16 residues. The ends lost 0 bases at V and 6 bases at J; junction bases unmatched: 4. The V and J genes are TRBV4-1 and TRBJ1-5, with TRBD1 matching over 11 bases. This receptor was identified in a man aged 40-50 years who had recovered from COVID-19. Material for sequencing was PBMCs or T cells enriched from blood (not recorded which). The CDR3, as DNA: TGCGCCAGCAGCCAAGATTGGACAGGGGGCGTTCAGCCCCAGCATTTT. This sequence encodes CASSQDWTGGVQPQHF.